These 22 T cell receptor beta chains came from one sample sequenced in a study of blood T cell repertoires in COVID-19. Data came from immunoSEQ multiplex PCR; TCRdb stores just in-frame clones and leaves some out. This sample has tens of thousands of clones, with more than 65% found just once. Sequencing used peripheral blood. Receptor source: a man aged 80 or over with active or convalescent COVID-19.

The V and J genes are TRBV7-2 and TRBJ2-1, with a tentative D call TRBD2 (5 bases). The germline V gene has CDR1 SGHTA and CDR2 FQGNSA. The CDR3 covers 15 residues. With 7 bases removed from V and 7 bases from J, the gap between germline ends came to 20 bases. CDR3 DNA sequence: TGTGCCAGCACCGTGGCGGGCAGGAATATGAATGAGCAGTTCTTC. This encodes CASTVAGRNMNEQFF. The whole variable domain, filled in from reference TRBV7-2 and TRBJ2-1, reads GAGVSQSPSNKVTEKGKDVELRCDPISGHTALYWYRQSLGQGLEFLIYFQGNSAPDKSGLPSDRFSAERTGGSVSTLTIQRTQQEDSAVYLCASTVAGRNMNEQFFGPGTRLTVL.

The chain employs TRBV11-1 and TRBJ2-1; 7 nucleotides line up with TRBD2. The CDR3 is 14 residues long. Germline loops: CDR1 SGHAT, CDR2 FQDESV (reference sequence). The trim removed 4 bases at V and 6 bases at J, leaving 6 bases unmatched. CDR3 region: CASSWSREGNEQFF. Written as DNA, the CDR3 is TGTGCCAGCAGCTGGAGCAGGGAGGGCAATGAGCAGTTCTTC.

This clone was seen more than once but under ten times. The chain couples TRBV5-1 to TRBJ2-7; TRBD2 matches at 8 bases. This CDR3 contains 15 residues. Germline V gene sequence: CDR1 SGHRS, CDR2 YFSETQ. The V segment lost 1 base and the J segment 5 bases; nucleotides outside the gene matches: 8. The CDR3 is CASSLTSGSANEQYF. CDR3 in DNA: TGCGCCAGCAGCTTGACCAGCGGGAGCGCCAACGAGCAGTACTTC.

This clone was found a few times. The rearrangement joins TRBV29-1 to TRBJ2-2, with D tentatively TRBD1 (6 bases). Per germline, CDR1 SQVTM and CDR2 ANQGSEA. V lost 7 bases and J lost 0, with 18 bases in between. There are 16 residues in the CDR3. CDR3 sequence reads: CSARDMSLSNTGELFF. CDR3 nucleotide sequence: TGCAGCGCCCGGGACATGTCCCTCTCGAACACCGGGGAGCTGTTTTTT.

The chain uses TRBV3-1 (or the pseudogene TRBV3-2) and TRBJ2-3; a weak D match, TRBD2 (6 bases). The CDR3 length is 14 residues. Germline loops: CDR1 LGHDT, CDR2 YNNKEL (reference sequence). Trimming took 1 base from V and 8 from J, leaving 13 bases between them. CDR3 residues: CASSQAGEKRTQYF. The CDR3 DNA follows: TGTGCCAGCAGCCAAGCGGGAGAAAAGCGTACGCAGTATTTT.

Only one count was recorded for this clone. The V call is TRBV9, the J call TRBJ2-5, with 12 bases fitting TRBD2. This CDR3 comprises 15 residues. CDR1 is SGDLS, CDR2 YYNGEE, per germline. J was trimmed by 4 bases and V by 4 bases; bases with no gene match: 5. The CDR3: CASSPQLAGGETQYF. DNA of the CDR3: TGTGCCAGCAGCCCGCAACTAGCGGGGGGAGAGACCCAGTACTTC.

This rearrangement joins TRBV19 to TRBJ1-2; the D gene is possibly TRBD1 (6 bases). CDR1 is LNHDA and CDR2 is SQIVND in the germline V gene (reference sequence). The V and J ends lost 5 bases and 4 bases respectively, with 11 bases between them. This CDR3 comprises 13 residues. Written as DNA, the CDR3 is TGTGCCAGTAGTCATGGACAGCGCTATGGCTACACCTTC. Translation: CASSHGQRYGYTF.

V and J are TRBV7-8 and TRBJ2-7, with a possible D match to TRBD2 (6 bases). Germline CDR1 and CDR2: SGHVS and FQNEAQ. V was shortened by 8 bases and J by 2 bases, with 13 bases between the two germline ends. This CDR3 comprises 13 residues. The CDR3 DNA follows: TGTGCCAGCGCCGGGGGATCTGCCTACGAGCAGTACTTC. It yields the protein CASAGGSAYEQYF.

The J gene is TRBJ1-2, the V gene TRBV28; 7 nucleotides align to TRBD1. There are 13 residues in the CDR3. After removal of 5 bases from V and 3 bases from J, the junction contained 3 bases not matched to a gene. The germline gives CDR1 MDHEN, CDR2 SYDVKM. In nucleotides, the CDR3 is TGTGCCAGCAGTCCGGACAGGTACTATGGCTACACCTTC. Its protein product is CASSPDRYYGYTF.

This clone was found a few times. The gene calls are TRBV20-1 and TRBJ1-1; D is perhaps TRBD1 (5 bases). This CDR3 contains 11 residues. Looked up from germline, CDR1 is DFQATT and CDR2 is SNEGSKA (reference sequence). With 3 bases removed from V and 8 bases from J, the gap between germline ends came to 10 bases. The chain's CDR3 is CSASRQREAFF. The CDR3 DNA sequence: TGCAGTGCTAGTCGACAGAGAGAAGCTTTCTTT.

The V gene is TRBV12-3 or TRBV12-4, the J gene TRBJ1-1; D not resolved. The CDR3 loop spans 13 amino acids. Trimming stripped 7 bases from V and 5 bases from J, with 14 bases between. The CDR3 nucleotides read TGTGCCAGCACCCCACAGATTCAGACTGAAGCTTTCTTT. The encoded protein is CASTPQIQTEAFF.

This clone was seen only a few times. V is TRBV7-9 and J is TRBJ1-2; 9 positions agree with TRBD1. This CDR3 has 13 residues. The V gene's germline CDR1 is SEHNR and CDR2 FQNEAQ (reference sequence). The J segment lost 13 bases and the V segment lost 5 bases, leaving 11 bases of the junction unmatched. CDR3 sequence (DNA): TGTGCCAGCAGCGGCCGGGACAGGGAGATGAGCACCTTC. Residues: CASSGRDREMSTF.

This sequence joins TRBV27 and TRBJ2-7; D ambiguous. V was shortened by 2 bases and J by 6 bases, with 11 bases between the two germline ends. The CDR3 consists of 13 residues. CDR1 is MNHEY, CDR2 SMNVEV, per germline (reference sequence). The CDR3 sequence is CASSLTVSGEQYF. CDR3 DNA sequence: TGTGCCAGCAGTTTAACGGTGTCCGGCGAGCAGTACTTC.

This rearrangement joins TRBV5-4 to TRBJ2-1; D perhaps matches TRBD2 (6 bases). V was cut by 3 bases and J by 2 bases, with 12 bases left in between. This CDR3 contains 15 residues. The germline V gene encodes CDR1 SGHNT and CDR2 YYREEE (reference sequence). The chain's CDR3 is CASSYGGTPYNEQFF. As DNA, the CDR3 is TGTGCCAGCAGCTATGGGGGGACTCCCTACAATGAGCAGTTCTTC.

The V call is TRBV7-2, the J call TRBJ2-7, with 12 bases that match TRBD2. Trimming took 4 bases from V and 6 from J; bases not matched to a gene: 7. The CDR3 loop spans 15 amino acids. CDR1 and CDR2 (germline): SGHTA, FQGNSA. The CDR3 protein is CASSSSGGAWGEQYF. DNA for the CDR3: TGTGCCAGCAGCTCTAGCGGGGGGGCCTGGGGCGAGCAGTACTTC.

Only a few counts were recorded for this clone. This chain links TRBV5-1 with TRBJ1-3, with D unresolved. In germline, CDR1 is SGHRS, CDR2 YFSETQ. The V end lost 1 base, the J end lost 9 bases, and 23 bases lay between the germline ends. The CDR3 is 17 amino acids. As DNA, the CDR3 is TGCGCCAGCAGCTTGTCTGTTGGGTCAGAACTTCGGGGCACCATATATTTT. It is translated as CASSLSVGSELRGTIYF.

V is TRBV3-1 (or the pseudogene TRBV3-2) and J is TRBJ1-1; TRBD1 is a possible D gene (5 bases). Germline V lookup: CDR1 LGHDT, CDR2 YNNKEL (reference sequence). This CDR3 has 15 residues. Trimming left V 0 bases short and J 3 bases short, with 11 bases between. CDR3 residues: CASSQDPRVYTEAFF. CDR3 DNA sequence: TGTGCCAGCAGCCAAGATCCCAGGGTGTACACTGAAGCTTTCTTT.

The chain has TRBV6-2 or TRBV6-3 and TRBJ2-3; possibly TRBD1 for D (6 bases). Germline V gene data show CDR1 as MNHEY and CDR2 as SVGEGT. Trimming took 6 bases from V and 5 from J, leaving 18 bases between them. The CDR3 covers 15 residues. CDR3 sequence: CASSRLGTSKDTQYF. CDR3 nucleotide sequence: TGTGCCAGCAGCCGCCTTGGGACATCCAAAGATACGCAGTATTTT.

This clone was seen at least ten times. The CDR3 region has the DNA TGCGCCAGCAGCCAAGCTTCTCGACAGGTGAACACTGAAGCTTTCTTT. Translating it yields CASSQASRQVNTEAFF. V usage is TRBV4-1 and J usage is TRBJ1-1, with a possible D match to TRBD1 (6 bases). Germline CDR1 MGHRA, CDR2 YSYEKL. This CDR3 is 16 amino acids long. Trimming took off 1 base at V and 0 bases at J, with 12 bases between the two ends.

A few counts support this clone. The genes are TRBV20-1 and TRBJ2-3; tentative D call: TRBD2 (5 bases). V shed 3 bases and J shed 2 bases, with 15 bases lying between them. Per the germline V gene, CDR1 is DFQATT and CDR2 is SNEGSKA (reference sequence). There are 15 residues in the CDR3. In DNA, the CDR3 is TGCAGTGCTAGTTTCCGGGGAGTTATCACAGATACGCAGTATTTT. It specifies CSASFRGVITDTQYF.

The V gene is TRBV9, the J gene TRBJ2-7; the match to TRBD2 covers 10 bases. The CDR3 runs 14 residues. Germline CDR1 and CDR2: SGDLS and YYNGEE. After removal of 6 bases from V and 2 bases from J, the junction contained 5 bases not matched to a gene. CDR3 amino acids: CASNLAGDTYEQYF. The CDR3 DNA reads TGTGCCAGCAACCTAGCGGGGGACACCTACGAGCAGTACTTC.

The chain carries TRBV3-1 (or the pseudogene TRBV3-2) and TRBJ1-2; 11 positions match TRBD1. Per germline, CDR1 LGHDT and CDR2 YNNKEL (reference sequence). Unmatched junction bases numbered 12, after V lost 4 bases and J lost 8 bases. The CDR3 has 16 amino acids. The CDR3 loop reads CASSPLTGQGVWGYTF. DNA of the CDR3: TGTGCCAGCAGCCCCCTTACGGGACAGGGGGTTTGGGGCTACACCTTC.